This record looks at one T cell receptor beta chain sequence and its context. Repertoires were generated with immunoSEQ multiplex PCR, while TCRdb's copy carries only in-frame clones and drops some. The table lists roughly 890,000 clones, almost 95% of them singletons. These data come from a study of shared clonotypes between healthy human individuals. Selected positively for CCR7 and CD45RO-negative, naive CD8 cells excluded terminally differentiated effector memory CD45RA+ cells. Sequences were obtained from naive CD8+ T cells sorted from blood. The clonotype was recovered from a man under 40 in good health.

The CDR3 loop reads CASSLTGADEQYF. The CDR3 DNA reads as TGTGCCAGCAGCCTTACAGGGGCGGACGAGCAGTACTTC. The genes are TRBV7-9 and TRBJ2-7, with 7 bases fitting TRBD1. V lost 5 bases and J lost 5; bases outside the gene matches: 6. Germline values: CDR1 SEHNR, CDR2 FQNEAQ (reference sequence). This CDR3 is built from 13 residues.